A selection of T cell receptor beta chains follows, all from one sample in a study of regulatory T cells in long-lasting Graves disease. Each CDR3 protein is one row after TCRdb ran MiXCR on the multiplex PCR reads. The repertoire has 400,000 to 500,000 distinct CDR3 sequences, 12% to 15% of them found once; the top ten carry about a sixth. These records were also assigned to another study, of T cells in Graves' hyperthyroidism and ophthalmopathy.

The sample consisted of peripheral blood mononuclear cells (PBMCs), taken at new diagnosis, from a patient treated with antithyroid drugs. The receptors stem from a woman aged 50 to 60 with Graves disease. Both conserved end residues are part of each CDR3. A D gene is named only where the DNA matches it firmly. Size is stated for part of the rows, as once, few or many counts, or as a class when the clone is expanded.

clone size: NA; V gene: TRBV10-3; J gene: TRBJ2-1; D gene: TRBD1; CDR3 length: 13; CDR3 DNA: TGTGCCATCAGCGAGGGACAGGGAAATGAGCAGTTCTTC; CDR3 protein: CAISEGQGNEQFF
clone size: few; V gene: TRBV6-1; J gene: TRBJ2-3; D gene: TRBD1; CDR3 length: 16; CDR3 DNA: TGTGCCAGCAGTGAGCGACAGGGTTGGAGCACAGATACGCAGTATTTT; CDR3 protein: CASSERQGWSTDTQYF
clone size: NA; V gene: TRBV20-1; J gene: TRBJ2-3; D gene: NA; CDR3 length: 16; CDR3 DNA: TGCAGTGCTAGATTCTCCCACCGTTGGGAGTCAGATACGCAGTATTTT; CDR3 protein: CSARFSHRWESDTQYF
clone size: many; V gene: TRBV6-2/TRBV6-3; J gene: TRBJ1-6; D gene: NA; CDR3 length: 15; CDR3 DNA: TGTGCCAGCAGTGATAAGCTTGGGGAAAATTCACCCCTCCACTTT; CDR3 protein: CASSDKLGENSPLHF
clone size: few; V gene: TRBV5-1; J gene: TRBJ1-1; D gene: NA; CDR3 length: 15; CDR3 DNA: TGCGCCAGCAGCTTGAACCTGGACACCGGCACTGAAGCTTTCTTT; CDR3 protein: CASSLNLDTGTEAFF
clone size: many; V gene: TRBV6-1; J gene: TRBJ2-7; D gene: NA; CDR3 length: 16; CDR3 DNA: TGTGCCAGTTCTAGCGAGCGGTGGGGGAGCTCCTACGAGCAGTACTTC; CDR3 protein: CASSSERWGSSYEQYF
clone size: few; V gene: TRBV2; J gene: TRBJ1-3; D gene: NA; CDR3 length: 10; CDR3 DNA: TGTGCCAGCAATAGCAACACCATATATTTT; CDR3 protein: CASNSNTIYF
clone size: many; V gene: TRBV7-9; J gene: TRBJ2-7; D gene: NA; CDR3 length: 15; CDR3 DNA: TGTGCCAGCAGCGATGGGGGCGGGAGTCGGAACGAGCAGTACTTC; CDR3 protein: CASSDGGGSRNEQYF
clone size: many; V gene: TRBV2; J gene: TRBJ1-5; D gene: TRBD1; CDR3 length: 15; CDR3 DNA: TGTGCCAGCAGGGAAGACAGGGACGGCAATCAGCCCCAGCATTTT; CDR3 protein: CASREDRDGNQPQHF
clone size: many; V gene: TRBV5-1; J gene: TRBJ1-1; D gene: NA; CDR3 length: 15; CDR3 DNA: TGCGCCAGCAGCTCCGGCGCGATCATGAACACTGAAGCTTTCTTT; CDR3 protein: CASSSGAIMNTEAFF
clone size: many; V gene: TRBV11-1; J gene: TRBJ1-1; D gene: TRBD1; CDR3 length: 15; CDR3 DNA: TGTGCCAGCAGCGACTATGACAGGGGGCAAACTGAAGCTTTCTTT; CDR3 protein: CASSDYDRGQTEAFF
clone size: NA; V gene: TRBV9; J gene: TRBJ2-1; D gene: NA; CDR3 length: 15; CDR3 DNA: TGTGCCAGCAACTCCGGGCCCAGCTCCTACAATGAGCAGTTCTTC; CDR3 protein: CASNSGPSSYNEQFF
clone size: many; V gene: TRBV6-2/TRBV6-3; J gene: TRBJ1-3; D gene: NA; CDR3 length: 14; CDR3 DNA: TGTGCCAGCAGTTACCTGGAGTCCGGAAACACCATATATTTT; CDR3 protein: CASSYLESGNTIYF
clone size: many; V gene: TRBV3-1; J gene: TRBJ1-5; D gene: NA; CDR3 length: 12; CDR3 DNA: TGTGCCAGCAGCCAAGAGGGTCAGCCCCAGCATTTT; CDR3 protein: CASSQEGQPQHF
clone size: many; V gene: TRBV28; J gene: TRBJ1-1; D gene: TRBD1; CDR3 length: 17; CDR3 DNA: TGTGCCAGCAGTTCCCCGGGACAGGGGGCGGGGAACACTGAAGCTTTCTTT; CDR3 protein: CASSSPGQGAGNTEAFF
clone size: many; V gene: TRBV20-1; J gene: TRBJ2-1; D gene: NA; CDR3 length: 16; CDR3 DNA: TGCAGTGCTAGAGCTACGACGCTACACTCCTACAATGAGCAGTTCTTC; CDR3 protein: CSARATTLHSYNEQFF
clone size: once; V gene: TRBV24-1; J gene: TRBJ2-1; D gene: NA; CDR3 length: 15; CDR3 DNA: TGTGCCACCAGTGGGTCAGCGAGCTCCTACAATGAGCAGTTCTTC; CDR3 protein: CATSGSASSYNEQFF
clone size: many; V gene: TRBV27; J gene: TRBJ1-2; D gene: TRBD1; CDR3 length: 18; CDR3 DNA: TGTGCCAGCAGTTTTCGTCCCCCCCTAAAGACAGGGATGGGTGGCTACACCTTC; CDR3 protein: CASSFRPPLKTGMGGYTF
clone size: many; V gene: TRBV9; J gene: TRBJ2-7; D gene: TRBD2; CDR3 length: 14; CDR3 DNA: TGTGCCAGCAGCGCCGGACTAGCGGGCTACGAGCAGTACTTC; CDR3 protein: CASSAGLAGYEQYF
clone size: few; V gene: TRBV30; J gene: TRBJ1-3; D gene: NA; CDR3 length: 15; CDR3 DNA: TGTGCCTGGACCGGAGACCGGTACTCTGGAAACACCATATATTTT; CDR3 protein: CAWTGDRYSGNTIYF
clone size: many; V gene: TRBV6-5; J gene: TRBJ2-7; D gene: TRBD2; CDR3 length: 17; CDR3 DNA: TGTGCCAGCAGTTACTCGCCAGCGGGAGTGCCCTCCTACGAGCAGTACTTC; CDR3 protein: CASSYSPAGVPSYEQYF
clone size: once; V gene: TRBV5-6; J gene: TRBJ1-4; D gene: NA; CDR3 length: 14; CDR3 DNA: TGTGCCAGCAGCTCCGGGACGCCGGGGGAAAAACTGTTTTTT; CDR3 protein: CASSSGTPGEKLFF
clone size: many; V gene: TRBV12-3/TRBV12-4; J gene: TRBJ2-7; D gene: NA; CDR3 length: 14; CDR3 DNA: TGTGCCAGCAGTGACCCGGGACAATCCTACGAGCAGTACTTC; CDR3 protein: CASSDPGQSYEQYF
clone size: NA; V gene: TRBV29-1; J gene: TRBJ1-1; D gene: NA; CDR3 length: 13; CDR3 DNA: TGCAGCGTTGAAGCTCCAGGGAACACTGAAGCTTTCTTT; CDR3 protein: CSVEAPGNTEAFF
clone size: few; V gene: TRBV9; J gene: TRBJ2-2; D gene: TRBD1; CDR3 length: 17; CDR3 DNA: TGTGCCAGCAGCGTAGGGGTCGGGACAGGGAGCACCGGGGAGCTGTTTTTT; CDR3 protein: CASSVGVGTGSTGELFF
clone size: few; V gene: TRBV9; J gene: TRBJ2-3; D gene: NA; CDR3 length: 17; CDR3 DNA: TGTGCCAGCAGCGTAGGTGCCCGTGGCAGGGGCACAGATACGCAGTATTTT; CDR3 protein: CASSVGARGRGTDTQYF
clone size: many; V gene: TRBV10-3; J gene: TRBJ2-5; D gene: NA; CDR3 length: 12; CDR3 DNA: TGTGCCATCAGTGAGAGGAAAGAGACCCAGTACTTC; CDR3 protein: CAISERKETQYF
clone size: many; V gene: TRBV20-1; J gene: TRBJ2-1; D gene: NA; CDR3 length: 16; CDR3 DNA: TGCAACGGAGGGCTAGCCGATTCCTCCTCCTACAATGAGCAGTTCTTC; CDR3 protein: CNGGLADSSSYNEQFF
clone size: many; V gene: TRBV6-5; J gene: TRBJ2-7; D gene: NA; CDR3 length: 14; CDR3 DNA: TGTGCCAGCAGTTACGTGCGGGACCCTCCAGAGCAGTACTTC; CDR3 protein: CASSYVRDPPEQYF
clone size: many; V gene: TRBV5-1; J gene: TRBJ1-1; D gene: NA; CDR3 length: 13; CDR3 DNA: TGCGCCAGCAGCTTGAGAGCTGGGAATGAAGCTTTCTTT; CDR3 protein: CASSLRAGNEAFF
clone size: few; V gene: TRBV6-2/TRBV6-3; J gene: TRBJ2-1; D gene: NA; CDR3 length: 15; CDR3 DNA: TGTGCCAGCAGCCCCACCGGGACCCCAGTAGATGAGCAGTTCTTC; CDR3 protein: CASSPTGTPVDEQFF
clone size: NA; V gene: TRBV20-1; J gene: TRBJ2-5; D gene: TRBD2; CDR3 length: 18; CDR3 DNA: TGCAGTGCTGACCGACTAGCGGGAGGGTCGATGGGTCAAGAGACCCAGTACTTC; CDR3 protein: CSADRLAGGSMGQETQYF
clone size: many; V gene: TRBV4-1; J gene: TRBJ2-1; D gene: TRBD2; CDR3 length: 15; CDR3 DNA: TGCGCCAGCAGCCATTGGACTAGCGGGATTGGTGAGCAGTTCTTC; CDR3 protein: CASSHWTSGIGEQFF
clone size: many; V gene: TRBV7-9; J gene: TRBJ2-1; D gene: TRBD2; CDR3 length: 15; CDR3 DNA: TGTGCCAGCAGTCCCGGGACTAGGGCCTACAATGAGCAGTTCTTC; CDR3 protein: CASSPGTRAYNEQFF
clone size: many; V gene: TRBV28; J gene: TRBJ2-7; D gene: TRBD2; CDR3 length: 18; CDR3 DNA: TGTGCCAGCAGTTACCTCCCCCCCGGGACTAGCGGGGCCTACGAGCAGTACTTC; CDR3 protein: CASSYLPPGTSGAYEQYF
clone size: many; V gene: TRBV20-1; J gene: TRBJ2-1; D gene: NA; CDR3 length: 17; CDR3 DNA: TGCAGTGCTAGAGATGTGCGGGCGGTCAGCTCCTACAATGAGCAGTTCTTC; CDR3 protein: CSARDVRAVSSYNEQFF
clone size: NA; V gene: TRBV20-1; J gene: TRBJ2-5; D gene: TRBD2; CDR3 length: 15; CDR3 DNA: TGCAGTGCTCCGGGACTAGCGGGAGGGCAAGAGACCCAGTACTTC; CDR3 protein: CSAPGLAGGQETQYF
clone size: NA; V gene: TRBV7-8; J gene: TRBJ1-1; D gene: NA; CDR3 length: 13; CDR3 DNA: TGTGCCAGCAGCCAGCTGATAATCACTGAAGCTTTCTTT; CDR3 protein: CASSQLIITEAFF